This record concerns one T cell receptor beta chain sequence. The data were taken from a study of cytomegalovirus exposure and HLA in healthy donors. In the study overall: Within an early data release were tens of millions of unique TCRs drawn from HLA-typed donors.

A multiplex PCR was run with 60 Vbeta primers and 13 Jbeta primers. The method was immunoSEQ multiplex PCR; TCRdb's version includes in-frame clones alone and lacks a portion of them. The data contain 100,000 to 120,000 clones, around 76% of them singletons. Input material: PBMCs. The clonotype was recovered from a man aged 25-45 years in good health and CMV-seropositive.

The CDR3 DNA reads as TGCAGTGCTAGACCGGGGGCTGAAGCTTTCTTT. This sequence encodes CSARPGAEAFF. The genes are TRBV20-1 and TRBJ1-1; maybe TRBD1 (5 bases). Germline CDR1 and CDR2: DFQATT and SNEGSKA (reference sequence). This CDR3 is built from 11 residues. V was cut by 2 bases and J by 6 bases, with 7 bases left in between.